This T cell receptor beta chain was recovered during a study of identical twins. As concerns this clonotype: Its matching antigen is unknown.

Findings and caveats of the study: Within cord blood, abundant beta clonotypes carried fewer insertions, but memory repertoires showed no such trend.

This CDR3 spans 18 amino acids. Looked up from germline, CDR1 is KGHDR and CDR2 is SFDVKD. Trimming at V came to 5 bases and at J to 2 bases, leaving 12 bases not matched to a gene. TCRdb re-analysed the 5' RACE reads in MiXCR, keeping a single row per CDR3 protein. The table records some 760,000 distinct CDR3 sequences, around a sixth of them present only once. These data also featured in a second study, about T cells expressing NK-cell markers. That source reports: It was sorted CD3+CD56-NKG2C+, CD3+CD56+NKG2C- and CD3+CD56+NKG2C+ T cells that provided the TCR beta repertoires. The CD3+CD56-NKG2C+ fraction was also led by these clonotypes in a few donors.

The chain has TRBV24-1 and TRBJ2-1; TRBD1 matches at 9 bases. The sample taken for sequencing was PBMCs. The receptor's source is a woman between 18 and 30 years old in good health. CDR3 coding DNA: TGTGCCACCAGTGTCCTCCGGCCGGGACAGGGAACCTACAATGAGCAGTTCTTC. It encodes CATSVLRPGQGTYNEQFF.